These T cell receptor beta chains were read from a single sample in a study of blood T cell repertoires in COVID-19. Repertoires were generated with immunoSEQ multiplex PCR, while TCRdb's copy carries only in-frame clones and drops some. This table holds around 250,000 clones, roughly four fifths found once. Sequenced: PBMCs or T cells enriched from blood (not recorded which). Every receptor here comes from a man aged 25-40 years with acute COVID-19. The CDR3 runs from the conserved cysteine through the conserved F or W. D genes are given only for firm matches. Clone size is given for some rows only: seen once, a few or many times, or a class if the clone is expanded.

V gene	J gene	clone size	D gene	CDR3 protein	CDR3 DNA
TRBV11-2	TRBJ1-3	.	TRBD1	CASSILTTGGSGNTIYF	TGTGCCAGCAGCATCCTCACCACAGGGGGCTCTGGAAACACCATATATTTT
TRBV19	TRBJ1-2	.	.	CASSIDRFFNYGYTF	TGTGCCAGTAGTATAGACAGGTTCTTCAACTATGGCTACACCTTC
TRBV7-2	TRBJ2-5	once	TRBD2	CASSLTAGVETQYF	TGTGCCAGCAGCTTAACAGCGGGAGTAGAGACCCAGTACTTC
TRBV19	TRBJ1-3	.	TRBD1	CASSRTGERNTIYF	TGTGCCAGTAGTCGGACAGGCGAAAGAAACACCATATATTTT
TRBV7-6	TRBJ2-3	.	.	CASSSLAGADTQYF	TGTGCCAGCAGCTCTTTAGCAGGGGCAGATACGCAGTATTTT
TRBV19	TRBJ1-5	.	TRBD1	CASSAGTGRYQPQHF	TGTGCCAGTAGTGCAGGGACAGGGCGTTATCAGCCCCAGCATTTT
TRBV11-2	TRBJ2-1	.	.	CASSLTQGLAPYNEQFF	TGTGCCAGCAGCTTAACCCAGGGGTTAGCTCCCTACAATGAGCAGTTCTTC
TRBV19	TRBJ2-3	.	TRBD1	CASRKTGSRGTDTQYF	TGTGCCAGTAGGAAGACAGGGTCGCGTGGCACAGATACGCAGTATTTT
TRBV27	TRBJ2-1	.	.	CASTSRLGLYNEQFF	TGTGCCAGCACCTCTAGACTAGGCCTCTACAATGAGCAGTTCTTC
TRBV12-5	TRBJ2-1	.	TRBD1	CASAPPGQYNEQFF	TGTGCTAGTGCCCCACCGGGACAGTACAATGAGCAGTTCTTC
TRBV23-1	TRBJ1-1	.	.	CASSQFIRGFSDHTEAFF	TGCGCCAGCAGTCAATTTATCAGGGGATTTTCTGATCACACTGAAGCTTTCTTT
TRBV6-1	TRBJ2-5	.	.	CASSEQGNRVQETQYF	TGTGCCAGCAGTGAGCAAGGAAACAGGGTACAAGAGACCCAGTACTTC
TRBV6-4	TRBJ1-6	once	.	CASSAGRNSPLHF	TGTGCCAGCAGTGCAGGGAGGAATTCACCCCTCCACTTT
TRBV5-6	TRBJ1-1	.	TRBD1	CASSWTGGTEAFF	TGTGCCAGCAGCTGGACAGGGGGCACTGAAGCTTTCTTT
TRBV28	TRBJ1-4	.	TRBD1	CASSRQGTNEKLFF	TGTGCCAGCAGTCGACAGGGAACAAATGAAAAACTGTTTTTT
TRBV2	TRBJ1-4	.	TRBD1	CASRPRGQGEKLFF	TGTGCCAGCAGGCCCAGGGGGCAGGGAGAAAAACTGTTTTTT
TRBV5-1	TRBJ2-2	.	TRBD1	CASTGTGGNTGELFF	TGCGCCAGCACCGGGACAGGGGGAAACACCGGGGAGCTGTTTTTT
TRBV14	TRBJ2-3	.	TRBD2	CASSQATVAGADTQYF	TGTGCCAGCAGCCAAGCTACGGTAGCGGGAGCAGATACGCAGTATTTT
TRBV9	TRBJ2-2	.	TRBD2	CASSLRGVAGASGELFF	TGTGCCAGCAGCCTTCGGGGGGTAGCGGGAGCCTCCGGGGAGCTGTTTTTT
TRBV10-2	TRBJ2-1	.	.	CASSESQESYNEQFF	TGCGCCAGCAGTGAGTCTCAGGAATCATACAATGAGCAGTTCTTC
TRBV6-2/TRBV6-3	TRBJ1-2	.	TRBD1	CASSPPGQPRHGYTF	TGTGCCAGCAGTCCACCGGGACAGCCTCGTCATGGCTACACCTTC